The TCR beta chain under discussion was sequenced for a study of control samples from healthy donors and cancer patients. Some clones are missing from TCRdb's copy, which holds only in-frame ones; the method was immunoSEQ multiplex PCR. The table has around 180,000 clones, approximately 92% seen once; the top ten hold around 2%. The germline gives CDR1 SNHLY, CDR2 FYNNEI. The trim removed 7 bases at V and 3 bases at J, leaving 12 bases unmatched. The CDR3 is 15 residues long. The J gene is TRBJ2-7, the V gene TRBV2; 7 bases align to TRBD1. The clonotype was recovered from a woman aged 40 to 50 in good health. The sample consisted of blood. This chain's CDR3 is CASNQGTAQFYEQYF. The DNA for the CDR3 is TGTGCCAGCAACCAGGGGACAGCCCAATTCTACGAGCAGTACTTC.